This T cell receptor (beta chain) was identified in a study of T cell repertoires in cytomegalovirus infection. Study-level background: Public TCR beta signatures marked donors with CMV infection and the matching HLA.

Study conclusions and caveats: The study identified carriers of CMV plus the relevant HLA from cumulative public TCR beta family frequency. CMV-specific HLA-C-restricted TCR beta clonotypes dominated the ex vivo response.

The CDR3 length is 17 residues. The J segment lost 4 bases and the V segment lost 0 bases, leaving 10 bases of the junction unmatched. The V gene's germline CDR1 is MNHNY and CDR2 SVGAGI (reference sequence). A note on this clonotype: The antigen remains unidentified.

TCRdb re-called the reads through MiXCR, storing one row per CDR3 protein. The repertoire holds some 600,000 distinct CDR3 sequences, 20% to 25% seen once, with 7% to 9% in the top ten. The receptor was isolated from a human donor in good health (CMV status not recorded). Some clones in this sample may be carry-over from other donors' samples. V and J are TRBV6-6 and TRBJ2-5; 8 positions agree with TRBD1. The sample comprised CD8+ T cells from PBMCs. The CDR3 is CASSYSLTGQALETQYF. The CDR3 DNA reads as TGTGCCAGCAGTTACTCTCTCACGGGACAGGCGTTAGAGACCCAGTACTTC.